This T cell receptor beta chain was captured in a study of blood T cell repertoires in COVID-19. The protocol was immunoSEQ multiplex PCR, while the TCRdb copy is restricted to in-frame clones and leaves out a portion. This table has 320,000 or so clones, about 89% appearing once. The CDR3 totals 20 residues. Germline values: CDR1 LGHNA, CDR2 YNFKEQ. The V gene end was trimmed by 3 bases and the J gene end by 6 bases; junction bases not matched to a gene: 15. Material: PBMCs or T cells enriched from blood (not recorded which). The clonotype originates from a man in his fifties or sixties who had recovered from COVID-19. The chain carries TRBV4-2 and TRBJ2-3, with 16 bases lining up with TRBD2. For the CDR3, the DNA is TGTGCCAGCAGCCACCGGGGACTAGCGGGAGGGCCTTCGGGGCGGGATACGCAGTATTTT. It codes for CASSHRGLAGGPSGRDTQYF.